This T cell receptor (beta chain) was profiled in a study of blood T cell repertoires in COVID-19 (TCRdb year 2020). Regarding the study in general: The collaborator samples originated in the United States, Italy and Spain and spanned the acute and convalescent phases of COVID-19. The material from the prospective study consisted of cDNA or gDNA derived from T cells, B-cell-depleted T cells, or PBMCs. Subjects who had been exposed to COVID-19, were actively infected with it, or had recovered from it provided the deeply sampled blood TCRbeta repertoires that made up the dataset. The repertoires were released in a freely available public database intended as a resource for research on the immune response to SARS-CoV-2. Samples came from the ongoing ImmuneRACE study (first 160 participants) plus 1,254 subjects from 6 global collaborators. Sample metadata almost always included a de-identified subject ID, COVID-19 status, age in years and sex. Where available, HLA class I and class II types were obtained from metadata supplied by the sample provider rather than from assay-based typing.

On the study overall, not on this receptor specifically: The amount of clinical and demographic metadata varied by source and participant and was provided uncurated.

TCRbeta CDR3 regions were amplified from genomic DNA using the immunoSEQ Assay, a bias-controlled multiplex PCR. Concerning the study's data processing: Nucleated cell counts per sample were estimated from amplification of reference gene primers within the assay. Sequence reads were collapsed and filtered to measure the absolute abundance of every unique TCRbeta CDR3 rearrangement. Productive Simpson clonality was computed per sample as the square root of Simpson's diversity index over productive rearrangements. TCRdb retrieved this table from immuneACCESS and kept in-frame rearrangements only. Not all clones are present; in checked studies, unresolved V genes account for under half, and no reason is known for the remainder. The DNA was the basis for D and trimming; V, J and clone size are from that table. The sample yields around 130,000 clones; 82% were counted once. The ten largest make up less than 5% of the sample.

The CDR1 and CDR2 encoded by the germline V gene are SGHRS and YFSETQ. V is cut by 0 bases and J by 2 bases, and the space between the germline ends is 5 bases. The CDR3 contains 13 residues, cysteine and phenylalanine counted. CDR3 DNA only is kept here, 39 bases in frame from base 1. The table lists this clone with a few counts. What antigen it recognizes has not been identified. Per-base qualities were not stored, and no clone one base away is much larger. Whole blood was collected in K2EDTA tubes by collaborating institutions according to the institutions' own protocols. For TCRbeta analysis, collaborator samples were shipped as frozen whole blood, as isolated PBMCs, or as DNA extracted from either sample type.

Sequenced sample: peripheral blood. The chain links TRBV5-1 with TRBJ1-1; there is no confident call for the D gene. The clonotype originates from a woman aged 80 or over with acute or convalescent COVID-19. The DNA sequence is given as TGCGCCAGCAGCTTGGTCCGTAACACTGAAGCTTTCTTT. Translated, it reads CASSLVRNTEAFF.